A selection of T cell receptor beta chains follows, all from one sample in a study of OX40 agonist ivuxolimab in advanced cancers. Libraries were prepared by immunoSEQ multiplex PCR; TCRdb keeps only in-frame clonotypes and omits some of them. The profile shows roughly 90,000 clones, 91% of them singletons. The sequences come from CD4+ or CD8+ T cells sorted from blood, collected in a trial of the OX40 agonist ivuxolimab. These receptors originate from an adult with an advanced solid tumor such as melanoma, head and neck, liver or kidney cancer. Each CDR3 is given with its conserved first and last residue. A D gene is named only where the DNA matches it firmly. Size is omitted from some rows. Given values are once, few, many or a class for expanded clones.

J: TRBJ1-2; V: TRBV6-4; size: NA; D: NA; DNA: TGTGCCAGCAGTGACTCTCCGGGCGGCTACACCTTC; CDR3: CASSDSPGGYTF
J: TRBJ1-2; V: TRBV19; size: NA; D: TRBD1; DNA: TGTGCCAGTAGTCCCGGGACAGAAGACTATGGCTACACCTTC; CDR3: CASSPGTEDYGYTF
J: TRBJ1-2; V: TRBV19; size: NA; D: NA; DNA: TGTGCCAGTAGTTGGGGCAGTGACTATGGCTACACCTTC; CDR3: CASSWGSDYGYTF
J: TRBJ2-2; V: TRBV4-1; size: NA; D: NA; DNA: TGCGCCAGCAGCCAAGGGGGCTGGGCCGGGGAGCTGTTTTTT; CDR3: CASSQGGWAGELFF
J: TRBJ1-1; V: TRBV7-2; size: NA; D: NA; DNA: TGTGCCAGCAGCCAAAGGGAAATAGCTTTCTTT; CDR3: CASSQREIAFF
J: TRBJ1-5; V: TRBV2; size: NA; D: NA; DNA: TGTGCCAGCAGTGAACCGTATAGCAATCAGCCCCAGCATTTT; CDR3: CASSEPYSNQPQHF
J: TRBJ2-1; V: TRBV4-2; size: NA; D: NA; DNA: TGTGCCAGCAGCCAAGGAGCAGGTACTAGCACCTACAATGAGCAGTTCTTC; CDR3: CASSQGAGTSTYNEQFF
J: TRBJ1-6; V: TRBV5-1; size: few; D: NA; DNA: TGCGCCAGCGCCAGACAGTTCTCCTATAATTCACCCCTCCACTTT; CDR3: CASARQFSYNSPLHF
J: TRBJ2-2; V: TRBV25-1; size: NA; D: NA; DNA: TGTGCCAGCAGTGAACAGGGGCTTATCGGGGAGCTGTTTTTT; CDR3: CASSEQGLIGELFF
J: TRBJ1-1; V: TRBV27; size: once; D: TRBD1; DNA: TGTGCCAGCAGTCGTCCAGGGGGTGATGAAGCTTTCTTT; CDR3: CASSRPGGDEAFF
J: TRBJ1-2; V: TRBV5-1; size: NA; D: NA; DNA: TGCGCCAGCAGCTTCCCAGGGGATGGCTACACCTTC; CDR3: CASSFPGDGYTF
J: TRBJ1-4; V: TRBV2; size: NA; D: NA; DNA: TGTGCCAGCAGAAACGGACGGTGGAATGAAAAACTGTTTTTT; CDR3: CASRNGRWNEKLFF
J: TRBJ2-7; V: TRBV27; size: NA; D: TRBD2; DNA: TGTGCCAGCAGTTCCGGGACTATCTCCTACGAGCAGTACTTC; CDR3: CASSSGTISYEQYF
J: TRBJ1-1; V: TRBV6-5; size: once; D: NA; DNA: TGTGCCAGCAGCCTCACGGACAACACTGAAGCTTTCTTT; CDR3: CASSLTDNTEAFF
J: TRBJ2-7; V: TRBV6-5; size: NA; D: NA; DNA: TGTGCCAGCAGTTACCTAGGGGGAAGCTCCTACGAGCAGTACTTC; CDR3: CASSYLGGSSYEQYF
J: TRBJ2-7; V: TRBV14; size: few; D: TRBD1; DNA: TGTGCCAGCAGCCAAGATTCGACAGGGATATACGAGCAGTACTTC; CDR3: CASSQDSTGIYEQYF
J: TRBJ2-2; V: TRBV5-1; size: few; D: NA; DNA: TGCGCCAGCAGCTTGGTCTTGGGAGGGGAGCTGTTTTTT; CDR3: CASSLVLGGELFF
J: TRBJ1-1; V: TRBV9; size: NA; D: TRBD1; DNA: TGTGCCAGCAGCGAGGACAGGGGGAACACTGAAGCTTTCTTT; CDR3: CASSEDRGNTEAFF
J: TRBJ2-1; V: TRBV4-2; size: NA; D: NA; DNA: TGTGCCAGCAGCGGGACGTCCTACAATGAGCAGTTCTTC; CDR3: CASSGTSYNEQFF
J: TRBJ1-1; V: TRBV27; size: NA; D: NA; DNA: TGTGCCAGCAGTTTAGGGGGCTCTGAAGCTTTCTTT; CDR3: CASSLGGSEAFF
J: TRBJ2-7; V: TRBV4-1; size: NA; D: NA; DNA: TGCGCCAGCAGCCCATATGAGCACGAACACTCCTACGAGCAGTACTTC; CDR3: CASSPYEHEHSYEQYF
J: TRBJ2-3; V: TRBV5-1; size: NA; D: NA; DNA: TGCGCCAGCAGCTATTTGGGGTCAGATACGCAGTATTTT; CDR3: CASSYLGSDTQYF
J: TRBJ2-2; V: TRBV2; size: NA; D: NA; DNA: TGTGCCAGCAGTGAGCTGAGAACCAACACCGGGGAGCTGTTTTTT; CDR3: CASSELRTNTGELFF
J: TRBJ2-2; V: TRBV2; size: few; D: TRBD2; DNA: TGTGCCAGAATTAAAACCGACGGACTAGCGATCACCGTGGAGCTGTTTTTT; CDR3: CARIKTDGLAITVELFF
J: TRBJ2-7; V: TRBV6-1; size: once; D: NA; DNA: TGTGCCAGCGGAAGGGGCTTCGCCTACGAGCAGTACTTC; CDR3: CASGRGFAYEQYF
J: TRBJ2-7; V: TRBV9; size: NA; D: NA; DNA: TGTGCCAGCAGCCCTGGGGCAGTATACGAGCAGTACTTC; CDR3: CASSPGAVYEQYF
J: TRBJ2-3; V: TRBV5-4; size: NA; D: NA; DNA: TGTGCCAGCAGCTTGTTCGAGATCTGGCGCGCCGCAGGCACAGATACGCAGTATTTT; CDR3: CASSLFEIWRAAGTDTQYF
J: TRBJ1-4; V: TRBV21-1; size: NA; D: NA; DNA: TGTGCCAGCCAGGAAACGGGGCTCCCTAATGAAAAACTGTTTTTT; CDR3: CASQETGLPNEKLFF
J: TRBJ2-5; V: TRBV27; size: NA; D: NA; DNA: TGTGCCAGCAGTTTCGGGCGGATTGGGGAGACCCAGTACTTC; CDR3: CASSFGRIGETQYF
J: TRBJ1-5; V: TRBV6-6; size: NA; D: NA; DNA: TGTGCCAGCAGTTACCTTGGACGGACCAATCAGCCCCAGCATTTT; CDR3: CASSYLGRTNQPQHF
J: TRBJ1-1; V: TRBV27; size: NA; D: NA; DNA: TGTGCCAGCAGTGAGGGAGTAGCAGCTTTCTTT; CDR3: CASSEGVAAFF
J: TRBJ2-3; V: TRBV2; size: NA; D: NA; DNA: TGTGCCAGCAGTGTGGACGCATCTAGCACAGATACGCAGTATTTT; CDR3: CASSVDASSTDTQYF
J: TRBJ2-2; V: TRBV27; size: NA; D: NA; DNA: TGTGCCAGCAGTTTATCGCCCGGGGAGCTGTTTTTT; CDR3: CASSLSPGELFF
J: TRBJ1-5; V: TRBV25-1; size: NA; D: NA; DNA: TGTGCCAGCAGTGAATTCCTTAAAAGTCAGCCCCAGCATTTT; CDR3: CASSEFLKSQPQHF
J: TRBJ2-7; V: TRBV15; size: NA; D: NA; DNA: TGTGCCACCAGCCCCGAGGTGAGTAGCGGATCTTCCTACGAGCAGTACTTC; CDR3: CATSPEVSSGSSYEQYF
J: TRBJ2-5; V: TRBV7-3; size: NA; D: NA; DNA: TGTGCCAGCAGCTCGTCGACAGACCAAGAGACCCAGTACTTC; CDR3: CASSSSTDQETQYF
J: TRBJ2-1; V: TRBV9; size: once; D: TRBD2; DNA: TGTGCCAGCAGCGTAGAGGGACTAGCTCACAATGAGCAGTTCTTC; CDR3: CASSVEGLAHNEQFF
J: TRBJ2-7; V: TRBV19; size: NA; D: NA; DNA: TGTGCCAGTAGTATTAGTGGACACACCTACGAGCAGTACTTC; CDR3: CASSISGHTYEQYF
J: TRBJ2-2; V: TRBV5-1; size: NA; D: NA; DNA: TGCGCCAGCAGCTTGGTCGTGAGAACCGGGGAGCTGTTTTTT; CDR3: CASSLVVRTGELFF
J: TRBJ1-1; V: TRBV6-5; size: NA; D: NA; DNA: TGTGCCAGCAGTTACTCCAGGGTCACTGAAGCTTTCTTT; CDR3: CASSYSRVTEAFF
J: TRBJ1-2; V: TRBV27; size: NA; D: TRBD1; DNA: TGTGCCAGCAGTCCTCCAGGGGGAACTGTTGGCTACACCTTC; CDR3: CASSPPGGTVGYTF
J: TRBJ2-7; V: TRBV6-1; size: NA; D: NA; DNA: TGTGCCAGCAATGGGCAGAGCTCCTACGAGCAGTACTTC; CDR3: CASNGQSSYEQYF
J: TRBJ2-7; V: TRBV6-5; size: NA; D: NA; DNA: TGTGCCACTCAGAGGGCCTCCTCCTACGAGCAGTACTTC; CDR3: CATQRASSYEQYF
J: TRBJ1-3; V: TRBV28; size: NA; D: NA; DNA: TGTGCCAGCAGTTTAGGGGGCATAAACACCATATATTTT; CDR3: CASSLGGINTIYF
J: TRBJ1-5; V: TRBV28; size: few; D: NA; DNA: TGTGCCAGTTTTACCGGGACCGTCCCCGGGGAGCCCCAGCATTTT; CDR3: CASFTGTVPGEPQHF
J: TRBJ1-1; V: TRBV5-1; size: NA; D: NA; DNA: TGCGCCAGCAGCTTGTCGACTAACACTGAAGCTTTCTTT; CDR3: CASSLSTNTEAFF
J: TRBJ2-5; V: TRBV6-5; size: NA; D: TRBD2; DNA: TGTGCCAGCAGTTACGGACTAGCGGGTAAAGAGACCCAGTACTTC; CDR3: CASSYGLAGKETQYF
J: TRBJ1-1; V: TRBV6-1; size: NA; D: NA; DNA: TGTGCCAGCAGTGAACGAGTAGCAGGAACTGAAGCTTTCTTT; CDR3: CASSERVAGTEAFF